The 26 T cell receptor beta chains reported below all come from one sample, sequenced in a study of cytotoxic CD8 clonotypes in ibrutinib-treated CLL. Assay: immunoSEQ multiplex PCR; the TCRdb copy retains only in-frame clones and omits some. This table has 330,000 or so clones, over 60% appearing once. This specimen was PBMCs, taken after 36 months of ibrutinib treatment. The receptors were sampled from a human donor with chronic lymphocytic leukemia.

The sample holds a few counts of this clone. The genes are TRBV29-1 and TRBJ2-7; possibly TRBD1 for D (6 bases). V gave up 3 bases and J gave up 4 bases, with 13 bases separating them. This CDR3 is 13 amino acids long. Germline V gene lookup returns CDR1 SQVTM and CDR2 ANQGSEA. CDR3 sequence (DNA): TGCAGCGTTGATTTGGGACACGGGTACGAGCAGTACTTC. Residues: CSVDLGHGYEQYF.

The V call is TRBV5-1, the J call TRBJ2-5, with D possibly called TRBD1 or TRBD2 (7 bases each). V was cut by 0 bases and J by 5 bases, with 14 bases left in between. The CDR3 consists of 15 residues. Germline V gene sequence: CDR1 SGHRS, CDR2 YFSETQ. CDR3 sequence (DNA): TGCGCCAGCAGCTTGGTTTCAGGGGGGGAGGAGACCCAGTACTTC. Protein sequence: CASSLVSGGEETQYF.

The CDR3 sequence is CASSQDIGTFLTDTQYF. The CDR3 DNA is TGTGCCAGCAGCCAAGATATTGGGACTTTCCTTACAGATACGCAGTATTTT. The J gene is TRBJ2-3, the V gene TRBV14, with D maybe TRBD2 (6 bases). CDR3 length: 17 residues. V was pared by 0 bases and J by 3 bases, with 16 bases between. In germline, CDR1 is SGHDN, CDR2 FVKESK.

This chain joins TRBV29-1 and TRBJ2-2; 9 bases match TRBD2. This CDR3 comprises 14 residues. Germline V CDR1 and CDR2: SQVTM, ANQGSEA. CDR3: CSFSGTSNTGELFF. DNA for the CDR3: TGCAGTTTCTCGGGGACTAGCAACACCGGGGAGCTGTTTTTT.

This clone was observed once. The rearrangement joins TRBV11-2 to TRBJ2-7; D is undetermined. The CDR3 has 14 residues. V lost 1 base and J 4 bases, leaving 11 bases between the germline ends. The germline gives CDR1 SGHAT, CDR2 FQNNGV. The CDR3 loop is CASSLVSDRYEQYF. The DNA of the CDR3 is TGTGCCAGCAGCTTAGTCTCAGACCGTTACGAGCAGTACTTC. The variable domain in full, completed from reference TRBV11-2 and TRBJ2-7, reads EAGVAQSPRYKIIEKRQSVAFWCNPISGHATLYWYQQILGQGPKLLIQFQNNGVVDDSQLPKDRFSAERLKGVDSTLKIQPAKLEDSAVYLCASSLVSDRYEQYFGPGTRLTVT.

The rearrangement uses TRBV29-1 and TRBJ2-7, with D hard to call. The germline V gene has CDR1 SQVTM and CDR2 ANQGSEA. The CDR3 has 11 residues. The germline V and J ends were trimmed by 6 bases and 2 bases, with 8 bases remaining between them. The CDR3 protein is CSVRATYEQYF. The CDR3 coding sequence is TGCAGCGTACGGGCTACCTACGAGCAGTACTTC.

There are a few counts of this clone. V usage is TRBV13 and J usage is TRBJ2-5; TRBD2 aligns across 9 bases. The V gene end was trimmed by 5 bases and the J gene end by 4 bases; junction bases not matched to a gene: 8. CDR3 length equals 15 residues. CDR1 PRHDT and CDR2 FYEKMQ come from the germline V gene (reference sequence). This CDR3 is CASSPRLAVGETQYF. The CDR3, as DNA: TGTGCCAGCAGCCCCCGACTAGCGGTGGGAGAGACCCAGTACTTC.

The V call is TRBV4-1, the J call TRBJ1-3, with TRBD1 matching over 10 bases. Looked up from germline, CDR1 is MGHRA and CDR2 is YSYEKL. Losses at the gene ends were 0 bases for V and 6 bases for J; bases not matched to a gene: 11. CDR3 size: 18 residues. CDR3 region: CASSQDGAGDRGLNTIYF. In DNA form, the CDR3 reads TGCGCCAGCAGCCAAGATGGCGCCGGGGACAGGGGACTAAACACCATATATTTT.

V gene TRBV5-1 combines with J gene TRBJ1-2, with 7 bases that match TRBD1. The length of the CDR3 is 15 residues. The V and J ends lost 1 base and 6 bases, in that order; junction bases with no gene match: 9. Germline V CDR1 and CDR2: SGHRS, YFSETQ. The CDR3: CASSLRQGGENGYTF. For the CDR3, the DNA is TGCGCCAGCAGCTTGAGACAGGGAGGGGAAAATGGCTACACCTTC.

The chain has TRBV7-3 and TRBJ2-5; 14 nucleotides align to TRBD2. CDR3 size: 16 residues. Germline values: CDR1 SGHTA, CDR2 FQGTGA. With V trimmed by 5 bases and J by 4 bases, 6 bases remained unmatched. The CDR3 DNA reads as TGTGCCAGCAGCCCAAGACTAGCGGGAGGGGGAGAGACCCAGTACTTC. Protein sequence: CASSPRLAGGGETQYF.

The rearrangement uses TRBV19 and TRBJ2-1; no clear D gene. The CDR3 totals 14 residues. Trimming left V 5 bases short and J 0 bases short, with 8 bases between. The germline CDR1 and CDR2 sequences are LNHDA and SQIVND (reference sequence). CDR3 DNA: TGTGCCAGTAGTGACCTATACTCCTACAATGAGCAGTTCTTC. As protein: CASSDLYSYNEQFF. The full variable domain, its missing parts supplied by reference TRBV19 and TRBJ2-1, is DGGITQSPKYLFRKEGQNVTLSCEQNLNHDAMYWYRQDPGQGLRLIYYSQIVNDFQKGDIAEGYSVSREKKESFPLTVTSAQKNPTAFYLCASSDLYSYNEQFFGPGTRLTVL.

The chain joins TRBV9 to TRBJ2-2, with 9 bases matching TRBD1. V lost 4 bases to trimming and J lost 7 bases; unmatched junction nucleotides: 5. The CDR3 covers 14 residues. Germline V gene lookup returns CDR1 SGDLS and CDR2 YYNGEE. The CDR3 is CASSTGGVGGELFF. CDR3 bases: TGTGCCAGCAGCACAGGGGGCGTCGGCGGGGAGCTGTTTTTT.

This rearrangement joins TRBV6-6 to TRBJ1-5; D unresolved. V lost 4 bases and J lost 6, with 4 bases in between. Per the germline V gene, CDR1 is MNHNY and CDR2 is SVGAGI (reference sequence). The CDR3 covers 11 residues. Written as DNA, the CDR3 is TGTGCCAGCAGTTGGGGTCAGCCCCAGCATTTT. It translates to CASSWGQPQHF.

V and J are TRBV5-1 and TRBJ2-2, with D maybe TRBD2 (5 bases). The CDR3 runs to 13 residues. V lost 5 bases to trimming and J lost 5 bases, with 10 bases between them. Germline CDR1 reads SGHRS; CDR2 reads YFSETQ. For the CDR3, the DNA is TGCGCCAGCAGGGGAGATGGGACCGGGGAGCTGTTTTTT. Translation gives CASRGDGTGELFF.

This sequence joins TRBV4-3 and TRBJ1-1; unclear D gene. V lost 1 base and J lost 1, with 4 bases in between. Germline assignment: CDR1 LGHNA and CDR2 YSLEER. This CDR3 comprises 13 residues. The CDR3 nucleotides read TGCGCCAGCAGCCAAGTCAAGAACACTGAAGCTTTCTTT. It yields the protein CASSQVKNTEAFF.

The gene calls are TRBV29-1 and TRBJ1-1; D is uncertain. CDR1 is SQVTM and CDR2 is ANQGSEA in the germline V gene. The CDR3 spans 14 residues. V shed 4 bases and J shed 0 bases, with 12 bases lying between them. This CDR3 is CSVGPTVMNTEAFF. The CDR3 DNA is TGCAGCGTTGGGCCAACAGTGATGAACACTGAAGCTTTCTTT.

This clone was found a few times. CDR3 loop: CASSVVGGSYEQYF. DNA of the CDR3: TGTGCCAGCAGTGTGGTGGGAGGGTCCTACGAGCAGTACTTC. The J gene is TRBJ2-7, the V gene TRBV2; 7 nucleotides match TRBD2. This CDR3 is built from 14 residues. The ends lost 4 bases at V and 1 base at J; junction bases unmatched: 4. Germline lookup yields CDR1 SNHLY and CDR2 FYNNEI.

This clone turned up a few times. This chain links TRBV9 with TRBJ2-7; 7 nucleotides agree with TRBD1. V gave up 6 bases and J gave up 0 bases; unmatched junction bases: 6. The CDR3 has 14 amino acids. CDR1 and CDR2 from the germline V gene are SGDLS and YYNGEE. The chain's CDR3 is CASTQGQSSYEQYF. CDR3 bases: TGTGCCAGCACGCAGGGACAGAGCTCCTACGAGCAGTACTTC.

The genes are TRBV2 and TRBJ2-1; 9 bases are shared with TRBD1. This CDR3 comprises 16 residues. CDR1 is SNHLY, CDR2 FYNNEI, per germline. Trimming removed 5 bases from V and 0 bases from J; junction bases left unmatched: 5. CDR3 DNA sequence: TGTGCCAGCAGTCCGGGACAGGGTTACTCCTACAATGAGCAGTTCTTC. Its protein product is CASSPGQGYSYNEQFF.

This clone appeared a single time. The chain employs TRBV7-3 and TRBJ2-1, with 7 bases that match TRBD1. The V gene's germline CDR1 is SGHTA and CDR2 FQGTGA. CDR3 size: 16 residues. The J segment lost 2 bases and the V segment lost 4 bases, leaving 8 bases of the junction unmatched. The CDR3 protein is CASSSSQGRTYNEQFF. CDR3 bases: TGTGCCAGCAGCTCTTCACAGGGGCGCACCTACAATGAGCAGTTCTTC.

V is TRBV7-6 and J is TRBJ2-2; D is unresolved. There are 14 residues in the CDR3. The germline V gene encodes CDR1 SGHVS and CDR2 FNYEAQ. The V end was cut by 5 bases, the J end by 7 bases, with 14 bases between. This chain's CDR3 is CASSHWKQGGELFF. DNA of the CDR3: TGTGCCAGCAGCCATTGGAAACAAGGCGGGGAGCTGTTTTTT.

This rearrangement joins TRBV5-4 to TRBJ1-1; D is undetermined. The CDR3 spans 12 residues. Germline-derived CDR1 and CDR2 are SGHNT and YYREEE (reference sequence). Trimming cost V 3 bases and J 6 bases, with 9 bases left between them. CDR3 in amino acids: CASSSAGSEAFF. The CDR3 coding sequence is TGTGCCAGCAGCTCTGCGGGGTCTGAAGCTTTCTTT.

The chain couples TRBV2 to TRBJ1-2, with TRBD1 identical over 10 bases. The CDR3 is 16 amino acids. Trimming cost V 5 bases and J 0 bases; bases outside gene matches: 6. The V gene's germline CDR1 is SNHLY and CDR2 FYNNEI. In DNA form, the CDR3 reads TGTGCCAGCAGTTCGGGACAGGGGCGAACTAACTATGGCTACACCTTC. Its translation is CASSSGQGRTNYGYTF.

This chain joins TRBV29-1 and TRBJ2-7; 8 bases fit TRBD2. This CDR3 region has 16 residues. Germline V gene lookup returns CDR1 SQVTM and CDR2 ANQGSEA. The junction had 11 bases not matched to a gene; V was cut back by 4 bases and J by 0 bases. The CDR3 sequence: CSVVLQRGLTSYEQYF. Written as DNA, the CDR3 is TGCAGCGTTGTTCTCCAGCGGGGGCTCACCTCCTACGAGCAGTACTTC.

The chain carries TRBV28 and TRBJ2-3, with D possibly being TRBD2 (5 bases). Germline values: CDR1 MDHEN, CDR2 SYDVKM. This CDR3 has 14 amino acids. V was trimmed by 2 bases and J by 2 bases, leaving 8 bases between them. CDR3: CASSLELDTDTQYF. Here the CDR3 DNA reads TGTGCCAGCAGTTTAGAACTAGACACAGATACGCAGTATTTT.

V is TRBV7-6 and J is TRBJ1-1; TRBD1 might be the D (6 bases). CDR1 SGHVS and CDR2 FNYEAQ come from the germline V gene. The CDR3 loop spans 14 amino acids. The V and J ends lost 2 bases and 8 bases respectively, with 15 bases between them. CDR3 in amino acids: CASSLRGGNKEAFF. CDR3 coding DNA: TGTGCCAGCAGCTTAAGGGGGGGGAACAAGGAAGCTTTCTTT. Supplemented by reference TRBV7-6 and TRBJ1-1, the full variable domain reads GAGVSQSPRYKVTKRGQDVALRCDPISGHVSLYWYRQALGQGPEFLTYFNYEAQQDKSGLPNDRFSAERPEGSISTLTIQRTEQRDSAMYRCASSLRGGNKEAFFGQGTRLTVV.